The 5 T cell receptor beta chains presented below share a single source sample, sequenced in a study of HIV-infected patients and healthy controls. Around 0.5 ug RNA was reverse transcribed with alpha and beta constant-region primers. Each of the alpha and beta chains got its own library through chain-specific third strand synthesis with indices. One entry per CDR3 protein, called by TCRdb with MiXCR from the 5' RACE reads. The profile shows thousands of distinct CDR3 sequences, approximately 5.3% of them singletons. Whole blood was used without fractionation, so all unsorted peripheral T cells were included. What was sequenced was blood. The receptors come from an adult in good health.

Within the sample, this clonotype is medium-sized (0.01 to 0.1%). The CDR3: CAFSASRDNSPLHF. The CDR3 nucleotides read TGTGCCTTTTCAGCCAGCCGCGATAATTCACCCCTCCACTTT. The rearrangement joins TRBV28 to TRBJ1-6; no firm D call. Germline lookup yields CDR1 MDHEN and CDR2 SYDVKM. The CDR3 is made up of 14 amino acids. Between the trimmed V and J ends, which lost 11 bases and 5 bases, there was a span of 16 bases.

In its sample, this clonotype was seen many times. This chain links TRBV12-3 or TRBV12-4 with TRBJ2-5; no clear D gene. The CDR3 has 13 amino acids. The V end was cut by 1 base, the J end by 1 base, with 4 bases between. CDR3 amino acids: CASSLGGQETQYF. The DNA of the CDR3 is TGTGCCAGCAGTTTAGGAGGCCAAGAGACCCAGTACTTC.

This clonotype is medium-sized (0.01 to 0.1%) in the sample. The genes are TRBV28 and TRBJ2-5, with 10 bases matching TRBD2. Looked up from germline, CDR1 is MDHEN and CDR2 is SYDVKM. J was trimmed by 4 bases and V by 4 bases; bases with no gene match: 6. The length of the CDR3 is 15 residues. This chain's CDR3 is CASSSSGRARETQYF. The CDR3 bases are TGTGCCAGCAGTTCCAGCGGGAGGGCCCGAGAGACCCAGTACTTC.

This clonotype is deemed medium-sized. V gene TRBV27 combines with J gene TRBJ1-4, with D unresolved. Per the germline V gene, CDR1 is MNHEY and CDR2 is SMNVEV (reference sequence). The length of the CDR3 is 10 residues. The V end was cut by 8 bases, the J end by 8 bases, with 6 bases between. The CDR3 spells CASGKEKLFF. As DNA, the CDR3 is TGTGCCAGCGGGAAGGAAAAACTGTTTTTT.

Ten or more counts support this clonotype. The gene calls are TRBV7-2 and TRBJ2-1; D remains ambiguous. CDR3 size: 15 residues. The germline V gene has CDR1 SGHTA and CDR2 FQGNSA. Deletions cut 4 bases from V and 2 bases from J, with 12 bases between. In nucleotides, the CDR3 is TGTGCCAGCAGCTCGTCCGGAGTAACCTACAATGAGCAGTTCTTC. It is translated as CASSSSGVTYNEQFF.